These 26 T cell receptor beta chains came from one sample sequenced in a study of blood T cell repertoires in COVID-19. Libraries were prepared by immunoSEQ multiplex PCR; TCRdb keeps only in-frame clonotypes and omits some of them. The sample holds about 100,000 clones; over 80% are singletons and the top ten take more than 5%. What was sequenced was peripheral blood. These receptors all come from a middle-aged man with active COVID-19.

The chain carries TRBV5-8 and TRBJ1-5; D possibly corresponds to TRBD1 (5 bases). The germline V and J ends were trimmed by 2 bases and 5 bases, with 11 bases remaining between them. This CDR3 spans 14 amino acids. Germline V CDR1 and CDR2: SGHTS, YDEGEE. DNA for the CDR3: TGTGCCAGCAGCTTTTCCGGGGGGTATCAGCCCCAGCATTTT. Its protein is CASSFSGGYQPQHF.

This sequence joins TRBV7-8 and TRBJ1-4; TRBD1 is a possible D gene (6 bases). CDR3 length: 18 residues. Germline CDR1 is SGHVS and CDR2 is FQNEAQ. V was clipped by 5 bases and J by 5 bases, with 24 bases between them. DNA for the CDR3: TGTGCCAGCAGCCTCACAGTAGGGGGTAGGGACCGCAATGAAAAACTGTTTTTT. Translating it yields CASSLTVGGRDRNEKLFF.

The CDR3 DNA reads TGTGCCAGCAGCCCAGGGCTAGTCCTTCGGGATGAGCAGTTCTTC. Protein sequence: CASSPGLVLRDEQFF. The chain carries TRBV3-1 (or the pseudogene TRBV3-2) and TRBJ2-1; maybe TRBD1 (5 bases). Germline V gene sequence: CDR1 LGHDT, CDR2 YNNKEL (reference sequence). Between the trimmed V and J ends, which lost 4 bases and 8 bases, there was a span of 18 bases. The CDR3 is made up of 15 amino acids.

This clone has just one count. V usage is TRBV15 and J usage is TRBJ2-3; 9 bases match TRBD1. The CDR3 length is 15 residues. V dropped 3 bases and J dropped 0; count of bases not matched to a gene: 1. Germline CDR1 and CDR2: LNHNV and YYDKDF (reference sequence). The CDR3 here is CATSRDRGSTDTQYF. The CDR3 region has the DNA TGTGCCACCAGCAGGGACAGGGGTAGCACAGATACGCAGTATTTT.

The chain is built from TRBV9 and TRBJ2-3, with 11 bases aligning to TRBD2. The CDR3 contains 18 residues. V lost 0 bases and J lost 0; bases outside the gene matches: 6. Germline CDR1 reads SGDLS; CDR2 reads YYNGEE. The CDR3 sequence is CASSVGGTSGSSTDTQYF. Here the CDR3 DNA reads TGTGCCAGCAGCGTAGGAGGGACTAGCGGAAGTAGCACAGATACGCAGTATTTT.

The V call is TRBV19, the J call TRBJ2-7, with 7 bases that match TRBD2. There are 14 residues in the CDR3. V shed 3 bases, J shed 4 bases, and the junction held 6 bases outside the gene matches. The germline gives CDR1 LNHDA, CDR2 SQIVND (reference sequence). CDR3 residues: CASSMGAGTYEQYF. The CDR3 DNA follows: TGTGCCAGTAGTATGGGAGCGGGGACTTACGAGCAGTACTTC.

The rearrangement joins TRBV3-1 (or the pseudogene TRBV3-2) to TRBJ2-1; D remains unclear. Trimming took 1 base from V and 10 from J, leaving 5 bases between them. This CDR3 comprises 11 residues. The germline gives CDR1 LGHDT, CDR2 YNNKEL (reference sequence). The CDR3 bases are TGTGCCAGCAGCCAAGCGAGGGAGCAGTTCTTC. This sequence encodes CASSQAREQFF.

The chain links TRBV28 to TRBJ2-7, with D perhaps TRBD2 (8 bases). V was trimmed by 6 bases and J by 0 bases, leaving 18 bases between them. The CDR3 runs 16 residues. Germline V gives CDR1 MDHEN, CDR2 SYDVKM. The CDR3 nucleotides are TGTGCCAGCAGCCCGGGAGGGACAGAGAACTCCTACGAGCAGTACTTC. It encodes CASSPGGTENSYEQYF.

The gene calls are TRBV28 and TRBJ2-7, with 13 positions matching TRBD2. J was trimmed by 3 bases and V by 6 bases; bases with no gene match: 8. The germline V gene has CDR1 MDHEN and CDR2 SYDVKM. CDR3 length: 16 amino acids. CDR3 DNA: TGTGCCAGCAGGGGTCGGACTAGCGGGAGCCTCTACGAGCAGTACTTC. Translating it yields CASRGRTSGSLYEQYF.

This clone was recorded only once. J is TRBJ1-6 and V is TRBV30; TRBD1 is a possible D gene (6 bases). The CDR3 contains 13 residues. Germline loops: CDR1 GTSNPN, CDR2 SVGIG (reference sequence). With 5 bases removed from V and 4 bases from J, the gap between germline ends came to 9 bases. CDR3 sequence (DNA): TGTGCCTGGTCTGGACAGTATAATTCACCCCTCCACTTT. Translated: CAWSGQYNSPLHF.

The chain has TRBV9 and TRBJ1-6; 7 nucleotides align to TRBD1. Germline V gene sequence: CDR1 SGDLS, CDR2 YYNGEE. CDR3 length: 14 amino acids. V trimming: 4 bases; J trimming: 14 bases; junction bases outside the gene matches: 12. The CDR3 loop is CASSLQQGMSTLHF. CDR3 nucleotide sequence: TGTGCCAGCAGCCTGCAACAGGGGATGAGCACCCTCCACTTT.

V usage is TRBV6-1 and J usage is TRBJ2-7; TRBD1 agrees at 9 bases. The CDR3 sequence is 15 residues long. After removal of 0 bases from V and 5 bases from J, the junction contained 5 bases not matched to a gene. CDR1 is MNHNS, CDR2 SASEGT, per germline. The CDR3 region has the DNA TGTGCCAGCAGTGAAGCGGGGACAGGGAGCGACGAGCAGTACTTC. It codes for CASSEAGTGSDEQYF.

This clone was counted only a few times. The rearrangement joins TRBV24-1 to TRBJ1-1; D gene unclear. The CDR3 totals 12 residues. V was shortened by 7 bases and J by 5 bases, with 10 bases between the two germline ends. The germline CDR1 and CDR2 sequences are KGHDR and SFDVKD. DNA of the CDR3: TGTGCCACCAGCCCGACGGGAACTGAAGCTTTCTTT. Its protein is CATSPTGTEAFF.

This clone was observed a single time. V and J are TRBV10-1 and TRBJ2-3; 9 nucleotides line up with TRBD2. V lost 0 bases and J lost 0; bases outside the gene matches: 7. Germline V gene data show CDR1 as WNHNN and CDR2 as SYGVQD (reference sequence). The CDR3 has 18 amino acids. The CDR3 loop reads CASSESVAGVSSTDTQYF. As DNA, the CDR3 is TGCGCCAGCAGTGAGTCGGTAGCGGGAGTTTCGAGCACAGATACGCAGTATTTT.

CDR3 bases: TGTGCCTGGAACCCTGGGACAGGGCTTCGAAGCTATGGCTACACCTTC. Its protein is CAWNPGTGLRSYGYTF. The rearrangement uses TRBV30 and TRBJ1-2; 9 nucleotides align to TRBD1. This CDR3 region has 16 residues. V lost 4 bases and J lost 4; bases outside the gene matches: 13. Germline V lookup: CDR1 GTSNPN, CDR2 SVGIG (reference sequence).

The chain links TRBV4-2 to TRBJ1-2; 7 bases align to TRBD1. The germline V gene has CDR1 LGHNA and CDR2 YNFKEQ. The CDR3 is 16 residues long. V shed 1 base and J 0 bases; nucleotides not matched to a gene: 5. The CDR3 loop reads CASSQGGGTANYGYTF. The CDR3 nucleotides are TGTGCCAGCAGCCAAGGAGGGGGGACAGCTAACTATGGCTACACCTTC.

The chain employs TRBV27 and TRBJ2-2; D gene unclear. The V gene's germline CDR1 is MNHEY and CDR2 SMNVEV (reference sequence). Trimming removed 1 base at V and 7 bases at J, with 7 bases between. The CDR3 consists of 13 residues. For the CDR3, the DNA is TGTGCCAGCAGTTTATTAGCTTTCGGGGAGCTGTTTTTT. This codes for CASSLLAFGELFF.

The chain couples TRBV3-1 (or the pseudogene TRBV3-2) to TRBJ2-3, with 13 bases lining up with TRBD2. The length of the CDR3 is 19 residues. The germline gives CDR1 LGHDT, CDR2 YNNKEL (reference sequence). V was clipped by 4 bases and J by 0 bases; unmatched bases: 10. CDR3 nucleotide sequence: TGTGCCAGCAGCCCCCACGAGACTAGCGGGAGGTGGAGCACAGATACGCAGTATTTT. It codes for CASSPHETSGRWSTDTQYF.

The table lists this clone with a count of one. The V call is TRBV5-1, the J call TRBJ1-4; 9 bases are a match to TRBD1. Germline CDR1 is SGHRS and CDR2 is YFSETQ. The CDR3 loop spans 15 amino acids. Trimming took 4 bases from V and 4 from J; bases not matched to a gene: 5. The DNA for the CDR3 is TGCGCCAGCAGCGTAACAGGGGGCGTTAATGAAAAACTGTTTTTT. Translation gives CASSVTGGVNEKLFF.

The rearrangement links TRBV5-4 to TRBJ2-5; tentative D call: TRBD2 (5 bases). Per germline, CDR1 SGHNT and CDR2 YYREEE (reference sequence). This CDR3 has 14 residues. V was clipped by 5 bases and J by 2 bases, with 13 bases between them. The CDR3 spells CASSRKDWQETQYF. The CDR3 bases are TGTGCCAGCAGTCGAAAGGACTGGCAAGAGACCCAGTACTTC.

This clone appeared a single time. The V and J genes are TRBV5-1 and TRBJ1-4; TRBD1 agrees at 10 bases. The CDR3 loop spans 13 amino acids. V gave up 3 bases and J gave up 7 bases; unmatched junction bases: 0. CDR1 SGHRS and CDR2 YFSETQ come from the germline V gene. The CDR3 sequence: CASSWDRGEKLFF. Written as DNA, the CDR3 is TGCGCCAGCAGCTGGGACAGGGGTGAAAAACTGTTTTTT.

The chain joins TRBV7-6 to TRBJ2-3; TRBD2 agrees at 13 bases. Germline V lookup: CDR1 SGHVS, CDR2 FNYEAQ. This CDR3 region has 17 residues. The V segment lost 4 bases and the J segment 0 bases; nucleotides outside the gene matches: 4. The CDR3 coding sequence is TGTGCCAGCAGCTCAGGACTAGCGGGAGAGAGCACAGATACGCAGTATTTT. It is translated as CASSSGLAGESTDTQYF.

DNA for the CDR3: TGTGCCAGCAGCCCCAGGACTAGCGGGAGTACCTACAATGAGCAGTTCTTC. Encoded protein: CASSPRTSGSTYNEQFF. The rearrangement joins TRBV7-7 to TRBJ2-1; TRBD2 aligns across 13 bases. V was clipped by 5 bases and J by 2 bases; unmatched bases: 6. This CDR3 comprises 17 residues. Germline V gene data show CDR1 as SSHAT and CDR2 as FNYEAQ (reference sequence).

The V and J genes are TRBV30 and TRBJ2-5, with D hard to call. Germline-derived CDR1 and CDR2 are GTSNPN and SVGIG (reference sequence). CDR3 length: 13 amino acids. V shed 1 base and J shed 5 bases, with 11 bases lying between them. The CDR3 bases are TGTGCCTGGAGTGCCCCCCCCGTGGAGACCCAGTACTTC. It specifies CAWSAPPVETQYF.

This clone was seen just once. The chain recombines TRBV24-1 with TRBJ1-3; D not resolved. The CDR3 has 13 residues. V lost 4 bases and J 9 bases, leaving 12 bases between the germline ends. Per germline, CDR1 KGHDR and CDR2 SFDVKD. CDR3 sequence reads: CATSEDATGTIYF. CDR3 DNA: TGTGCCACCAGTGAAGATGCGACGGGCACCATATATTTT.

The chain couples TRBV28 to TRBJ2-2; TRBD1 aligns across 9 bases. The CDR3 runs to 19 residues. V gave up 5 bases and J gave up 0 bases; unmatched junction bases: 13. Germline V lookup: CDR1 MDHEN, CDR2 SYDVKM. CDR3 nucleotide sequence: TGTGCCAGCAGTCCCGTGTCCCGAAGGACAGGGGCGAACACCGGGGAGCTGTTTTTT. This gives the protein CASSPVSRRTGANTGELFF.